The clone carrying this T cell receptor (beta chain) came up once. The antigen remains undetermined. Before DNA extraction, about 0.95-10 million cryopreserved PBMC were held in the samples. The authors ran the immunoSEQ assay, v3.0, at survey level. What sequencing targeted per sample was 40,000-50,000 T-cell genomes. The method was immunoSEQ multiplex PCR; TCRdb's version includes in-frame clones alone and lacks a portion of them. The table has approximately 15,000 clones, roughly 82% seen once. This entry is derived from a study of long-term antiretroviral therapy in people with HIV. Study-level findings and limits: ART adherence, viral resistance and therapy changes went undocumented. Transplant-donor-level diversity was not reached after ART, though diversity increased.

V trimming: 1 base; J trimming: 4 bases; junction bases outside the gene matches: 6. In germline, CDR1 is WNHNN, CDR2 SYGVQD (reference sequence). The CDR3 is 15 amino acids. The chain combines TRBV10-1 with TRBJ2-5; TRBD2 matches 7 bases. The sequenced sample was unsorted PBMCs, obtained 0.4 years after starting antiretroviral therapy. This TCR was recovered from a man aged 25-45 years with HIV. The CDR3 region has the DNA TGCGCCAGCAGTGAGTGGGGTGGGAGGGCAGAGACCCAGTACTTC. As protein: CASSEWGGRAETQYF.